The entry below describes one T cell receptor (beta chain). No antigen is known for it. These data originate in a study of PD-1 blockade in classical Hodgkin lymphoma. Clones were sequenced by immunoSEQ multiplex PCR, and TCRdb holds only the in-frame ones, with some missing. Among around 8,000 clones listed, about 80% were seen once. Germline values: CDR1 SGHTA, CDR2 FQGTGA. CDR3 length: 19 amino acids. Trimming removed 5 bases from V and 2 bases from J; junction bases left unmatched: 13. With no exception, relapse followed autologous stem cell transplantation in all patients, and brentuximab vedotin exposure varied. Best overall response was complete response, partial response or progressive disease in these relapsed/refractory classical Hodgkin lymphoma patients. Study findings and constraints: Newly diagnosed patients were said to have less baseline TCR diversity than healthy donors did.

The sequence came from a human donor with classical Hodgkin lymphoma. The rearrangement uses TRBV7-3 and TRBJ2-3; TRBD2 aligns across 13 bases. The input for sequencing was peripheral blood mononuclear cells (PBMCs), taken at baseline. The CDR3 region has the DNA TGTGCCAGCAGCATCTACCGACTAGCGGGAGGCGGCGACACAGATACGCAGTATTTT. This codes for CASSIYRLAGGGDTDTQYF. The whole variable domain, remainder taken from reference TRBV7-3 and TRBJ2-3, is GAGVSQTPSNKVTEKGKYVELRCDPISGHTALYWYRQSLGQGPEFLIYFQGTGAADDSGLPNDRFFAVRPEGSVSTLKIQRTERGDSAVYLCASSIYRLAGGGDTDTQYFGPGTRLTVL.